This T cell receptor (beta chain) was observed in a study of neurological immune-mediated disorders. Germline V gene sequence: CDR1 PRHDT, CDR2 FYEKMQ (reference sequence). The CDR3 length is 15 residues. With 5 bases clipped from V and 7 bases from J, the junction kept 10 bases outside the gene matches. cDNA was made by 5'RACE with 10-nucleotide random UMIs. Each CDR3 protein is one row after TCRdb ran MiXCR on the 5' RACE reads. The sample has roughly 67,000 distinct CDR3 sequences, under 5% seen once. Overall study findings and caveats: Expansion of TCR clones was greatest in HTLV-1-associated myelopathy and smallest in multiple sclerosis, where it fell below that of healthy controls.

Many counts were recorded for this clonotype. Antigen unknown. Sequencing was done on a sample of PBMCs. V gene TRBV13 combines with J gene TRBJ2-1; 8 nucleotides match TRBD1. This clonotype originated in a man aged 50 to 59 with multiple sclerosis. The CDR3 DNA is TGTGCCAGCAGCATGGACAGGGTTCGTCAGAATGAGCAGTTCTTC. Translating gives CASSMDRVRQNEQFF.